The clone carrying this TCR beta chain was seen ten or more times. Its target is unknown. Each donor gave 9 to 10 milliliters of peripheral blood. This sample was included in a study of blood T cells in healthy people across ages. The study, taken as a whole, reports: TCR beta diversity per million T cells fell roughly linearly with age.

This CDR3 is 15 amino acids long. Germline CDR1 reads SGHRS; CDR2 reads YFSETQ. Deletions cut 0 bases from V and 3 bases from J, with 13 bases between. Primed by a sample-barcoded 5' primer and a J-beta primer mix, a second PCR proceeded for about 7 to 11 cycles. MiXCR, applied by TCRdb to the 5' RACE reads, yields one record per CDR3 protein. The sample lists 600,000 or so distinct CDR3 sequences, approximately 30% occurring once. The chain has TRBV5-1 and TRBJ2-7; D is possibly TRBD1 or TRBD2 (7 bases each). The sequence was collected from a woman older than 75 in good health. The sequenced material came from blood. The CDR3 spells CASSLEARGGYEQYF. The DNA of the CDR3 is TGCGCCAGCAGCTTGGAGGCCAGGGGGGGCTACGAGCAGTACTTC.